The clone carrying this T cell receptor (beta chain) was seen once. The antigen is not known. Donors were drawn from the roughly 120-subject validation cohort, separate from the roughly 610-subject first cohort. The table came from immunoSEQ multiplex PCR; TCRdb's copy has only in-frame clones and leaves some out. The table includes fewer than 70,000 clones, roughly 95% detected once. The data belong to a study of cytomegalovirus exposure and HLA in healthy donors. General observations from the study: Rare TCR sequences dominated, though some public TCRs recurred in many donors.

CDR3 size: 13 residues. Germline CDR1 SGHTA, CDR2 FQGTGA. V dropped 4 bases and J dropped 6 bases, with 10 bases sitting between them. Sequenced sample: PBMCs. This clonotype was sampled from a woman aged 18-29 years in good health and CMV-seropositive. The chain uses TRBV7-3 and TRBJ2-1; D is undetermined. The CDR3 sequence: CASSSTIVNEQFF. The CDR3 coding sequence is TGTGCCAGCAGCTCAACTATCGTCAATGAGCAGTTCTTC.